The rows below give T cell receptor beta chains drawn from one sample of a study of cytomegalovirus exposure and HLA in healthy donors. Produced via immunoSEQ multiplex PCR; TCRdb's table is partial and in-frame only. The sample carries about 130,000 clones, 65% to 80% recorded once. The sequenced sample consisted of PBMCs. Receptor source: a middle-aged man in good health and CMV-seropositive. The CDR3 runs from the conserved cysteine through the conserved F or W. The D gene is left open where the match is weak. Not all rows give a size; the values are once, few, many and, for expanded clones, a class.

v_call	d_call	j_call	clone_size	cdr3_aa	cdr3_nt
TRBV7-9	TRBD1	TRBJ2-2	NA	CASSLAQGAITGELFF	TGTGCCAGCAGCTTAGCACAGGGGGCGATCACCGGGGAGCTGTTTTTT
TRBV9	NA	TRBJ2-7	NA	CASSPYRGGYEQYF	TGTGCCAGCAGCCCTTACAGGGGGGGCTACGAGCAGTACTTC
TRBV7-9	TRBD1	TRBJ1-1	NA	CSSSLVPGQGRDTEAFF	TGTTCCAGCAGCCTTGTCCCGGGACAGGGGAGGGACACTGAAGCTTTCTTT
TRBV6-5	NA	TRBJ2-5	NA	CASSSQGPLTTQYF	TGTGCCAGCAGTTCGCAGGGCCCCTTAACGACCCAGTACTTC
TRBV6-6	TRBD2	TRBJ2-7	NA	CASSFLAGAYEQYF	TGTGCCAGCAGTTTTCTAGCGGGAGCCTACGAGCAGTACTTC
TRBV10-3	TRBD1	TRBJ2-7	NA	CAIRKDRVASYEQYF	TGTGCCATCAGGAAGGACAGGGTTGCCTCCTACGAGCAGTACTTC
TRBV11-2	NA	TRBJ2-7	NA	CASSFGGARAVYEQYF	TGTGCCAGCAGCTTTGGGGGGGCCAGGGCCGTCTACGAGCAGTACTTC
TRBV4-1	TRBD1	TRBJ1-2	NA	CASSHTGQGWGYGYTF	TGCGCCAGCAGCCATACCGGACAGGGCTGGGGCTATGGCTACACCTTC
TRBV7-9	NA	TRBJ2-1	NA	CASSFDASDEQFF	TGTGCCAGCAGCTTTGACGCTAGCGATGAGCAGTTCTTC
TRBV27	TRBD1	TRBJ1-2	NA	CASSHPGQGVNGYTF	TGTGCCAGCAGTCACCCGGGACAGGGAGTCAATGGCTACACCTTC
TRBV5-1	NA	TRBJ2-1	NA	CASSFSGGHEQFF	TGCGCCAGCAGCTTCTCGGGTGGCCATGAGCAGTTCTTC
TRBV28	TRBD1	TRBJ2-7	NA	CASGPGQGAYEQYF	TGTGCCAGCGGACCGGGACAGGGGGCCTACGAGCAGTACTTC
TRBV5-4	NA	TRBJ2-5	NA	CASSSPWFHTETQYF	TGTGCCAGCAGCTCGCCCTGGTTCCACACAGAGACCCAGTACTTC
TRBV5-1	NA	TRBJ1-3	NA	CASSFTNRDAGNTIYF	TGCGCCAGCAGCTTTACTAACAGGGACGCTGGAAACACCATATATTTT
TRBV11-2	NA	TRBJ2-7	NA	CASSAGVGEYEQYF	TGTGCCAGCAGCGCCGGGGTCGGAGAATACGAGCAGTACTTC
TRBV19	NA	TRBJ1-1	NA	CASSMGSTGNTEAFF	TGTGCCAGTAGTATGGGTTCGACAGGGAACACTGAAGCTTTCTTT
TRBV27	TRBD2	TRBJ2-7	NA	CASSSRTSGSPYEQYF	TGTGCCAGCAGTTCCCGGACTAGCGGGAGCCCCTACGAGCAGTACTTC
TRBV5-1	NA	TRBJ1-2	NA	CASSDDRRGYTF	TGCGCCAGCTCGGACGATAGGAGGGGCTACACCTTC
TRBV7-9	NA	TRBJ2-7	NA	CSSSLYGLEGRYEQYF	TGTTCCAGCAGCTTATACGGGCTGGAGGGCCGCTACGAGCAGTACTTC
TRBV6-6	TRBD2	TRBJ2-7	NA	CASRFGLAGAYEQYF	TGTGCCAGCAGATTTGGACTAGCGGGAGCCTACGAGCAGTACTTC
TRBV19	TRBD2	TRBJ2-1	NA	CASSIGGGRAHEQFF	TGTGCCAGTAGTATTGGGGGCGGGAGGGCCCATGAGCAGTTCTTC
TRBV11-2	NA	TRBJ2-3	NA	CASSFGGGTDTQYF	TGTGCCAGCAGTTTTGGAGGGGGCACAGATACGCAGTATTTT
TRBV28	TRBD1	TRBJ1-1	NA	CASSLWDREAFF	TGTGCCAGCAGTTTGTGGGACAGAGAAGCTTTCTTT
TRBV6-1	NA	TRBJ2-7	NA	CASSLNPGYEQYF	TGTGCCAGCAGTTTAAATCCGGGGTACGAGCAGTACTTC
TRBV19	NA	TRBJ1-1	once	CATLGLEVAQNTEAFF	TGTGCCACCCTGGGACTAGAAGTAGCCCAGAACACTGAAGCTTTCTTT
TRBV15	TRBD2	TRBJ2-7	once	CATSGGESYEQYF	TGTGCCACCAGCGGGGGGGAATCCTACGAGCAGTACTTC
TRBV6-5	NA	TRBJ1-1	NA	CASRVHKNTEAFF	TGTGCCAGCAGGGTACATAAGAACACTGAAGCTTTCTTT
TRBV10-3	TRBD1	TRBJ2-6	NA	CAISEFGTVSGANVLTF	TGTGCCATCAGTGAGTTTGGGACAGTCTCTGGGGCCAACGTCCTGACTTTC
TRBV29-1	TRBD1	TRBJ2-7	once	CSVAGTGGSEQYF	TGCAGCGTCGCCGGGACAGGGGGCTCCGAGCAGTACTTC